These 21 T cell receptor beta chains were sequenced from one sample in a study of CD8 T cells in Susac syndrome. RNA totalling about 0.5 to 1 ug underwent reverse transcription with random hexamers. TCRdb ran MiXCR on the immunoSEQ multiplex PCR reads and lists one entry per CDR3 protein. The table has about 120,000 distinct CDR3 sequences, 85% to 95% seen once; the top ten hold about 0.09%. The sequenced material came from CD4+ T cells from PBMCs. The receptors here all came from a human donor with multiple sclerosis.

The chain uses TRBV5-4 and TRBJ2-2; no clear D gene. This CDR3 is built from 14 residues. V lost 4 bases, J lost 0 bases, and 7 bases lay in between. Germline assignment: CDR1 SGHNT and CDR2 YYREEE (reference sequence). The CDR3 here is CASSEDPNTGELFF. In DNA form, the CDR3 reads TGTGCCAGCAGCGAGGACCCGAACACCGGGGAGCTGTTTTTT. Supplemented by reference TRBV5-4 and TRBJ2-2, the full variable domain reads ETGVTQSPTHLIKTRGQQVTLRCSSQSGHNTVSWYQQALGQGPQFIFQYYREEENGRGNFPPRFSGLQFPNYSSELNVNALELDDSALYLCASSEDPNTGELFFGEGSRLTVL.

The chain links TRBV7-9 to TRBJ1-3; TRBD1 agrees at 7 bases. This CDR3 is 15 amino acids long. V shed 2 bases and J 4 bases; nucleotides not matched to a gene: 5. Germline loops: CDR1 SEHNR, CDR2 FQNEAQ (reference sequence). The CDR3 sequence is CASSLKGTAGNTIYF. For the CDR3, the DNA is TGTGCCAGCAGCTTAAAGGGGACAGCCGGAAACACCATATATTTT.

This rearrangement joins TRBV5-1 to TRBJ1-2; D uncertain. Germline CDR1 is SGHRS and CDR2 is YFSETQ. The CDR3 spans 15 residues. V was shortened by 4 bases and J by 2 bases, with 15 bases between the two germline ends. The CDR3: CASSLNGPANYGYTF. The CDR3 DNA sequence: TGCGCCAGCAGCCTAAACGGACCGGCGAACTATGGCTACACCTTC.

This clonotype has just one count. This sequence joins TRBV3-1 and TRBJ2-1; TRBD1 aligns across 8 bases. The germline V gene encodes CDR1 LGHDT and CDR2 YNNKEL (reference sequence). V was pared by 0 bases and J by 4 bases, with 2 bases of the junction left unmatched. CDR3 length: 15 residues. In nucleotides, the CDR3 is TGTGCCAGCAGCCAAGACAGGGGGCTATACAATGAGCAGTTCTTC. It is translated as CASSQDRGLYNEQFF.

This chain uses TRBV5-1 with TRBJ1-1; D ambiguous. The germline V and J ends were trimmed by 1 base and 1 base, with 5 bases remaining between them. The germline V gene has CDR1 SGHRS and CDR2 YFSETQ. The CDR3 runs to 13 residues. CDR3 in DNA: TGCGCCAGCAGCTTGTCCCAGAACACTGAAGCTTTCTTT. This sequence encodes CASSLSQNTEAFF.

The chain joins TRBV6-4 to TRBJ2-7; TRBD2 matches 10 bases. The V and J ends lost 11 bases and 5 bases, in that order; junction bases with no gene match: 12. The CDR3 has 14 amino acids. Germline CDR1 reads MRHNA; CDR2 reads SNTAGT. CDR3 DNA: TGTGCCGTTAAGGGAGCTAGCGGGGGTAACGAGCAGTACTTC. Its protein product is CAVKGASGGNEQYF.

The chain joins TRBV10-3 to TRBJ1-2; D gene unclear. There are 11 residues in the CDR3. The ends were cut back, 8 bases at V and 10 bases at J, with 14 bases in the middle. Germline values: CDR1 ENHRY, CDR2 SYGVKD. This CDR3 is CAIGELRDYTF. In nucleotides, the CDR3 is TGTGCCATCGGGGAGCTACGGGACTACACCTTC.

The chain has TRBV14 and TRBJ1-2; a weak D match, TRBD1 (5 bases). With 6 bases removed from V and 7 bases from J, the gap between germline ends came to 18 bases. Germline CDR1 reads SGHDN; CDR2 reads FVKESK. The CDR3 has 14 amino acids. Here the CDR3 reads CASSLSGTPPGYTF. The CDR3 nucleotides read TGTGCCAGCAGTCTCTCCGGGACCCCCCCTGGCTACACCTTC.

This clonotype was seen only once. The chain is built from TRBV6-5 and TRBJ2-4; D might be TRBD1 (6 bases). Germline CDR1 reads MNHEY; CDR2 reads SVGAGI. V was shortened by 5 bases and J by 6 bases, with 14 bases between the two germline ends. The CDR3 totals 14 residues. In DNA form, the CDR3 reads TGTGCCAGCAGTACGAGGGGGTTGGGAAACATTCAGTACTTC. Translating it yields CASSTRGLGNIQYF.

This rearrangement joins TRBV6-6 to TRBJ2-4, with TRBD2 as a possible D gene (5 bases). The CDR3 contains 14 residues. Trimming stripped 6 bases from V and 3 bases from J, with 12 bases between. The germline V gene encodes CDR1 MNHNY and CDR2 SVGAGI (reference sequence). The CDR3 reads CASSRGSGKNIQYF. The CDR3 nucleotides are TGTGCCAGCAGCCGCGGGTCGGGCAAAAACATTCAGTACTTC.

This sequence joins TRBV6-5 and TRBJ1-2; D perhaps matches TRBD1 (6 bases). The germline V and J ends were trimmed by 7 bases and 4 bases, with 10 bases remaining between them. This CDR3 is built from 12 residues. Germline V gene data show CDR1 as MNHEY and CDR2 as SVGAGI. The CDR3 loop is CASTLTGYGYTF. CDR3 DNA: TGTGCCAGCACTCTGACAGGCTATGGCTACACCTTC.

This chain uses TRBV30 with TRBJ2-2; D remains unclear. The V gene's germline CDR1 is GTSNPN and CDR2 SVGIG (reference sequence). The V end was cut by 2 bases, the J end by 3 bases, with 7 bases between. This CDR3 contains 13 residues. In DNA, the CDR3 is TGTGCCTGGAGTCCAACCCACACCGGGGAGCTGTTTTTT. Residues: CAWSPTHTGELFF. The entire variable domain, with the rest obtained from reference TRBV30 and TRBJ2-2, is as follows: SQTIHQWPATLVQPVGSPLSLECTVEGTSNPNLYWYRQAAGRGLQLLFYSVGIGQISSEVPQNLSASRPQDRQFILSSKKLLLSDSGFYLCAWSPTHTGELFFGEGSRLTVL.

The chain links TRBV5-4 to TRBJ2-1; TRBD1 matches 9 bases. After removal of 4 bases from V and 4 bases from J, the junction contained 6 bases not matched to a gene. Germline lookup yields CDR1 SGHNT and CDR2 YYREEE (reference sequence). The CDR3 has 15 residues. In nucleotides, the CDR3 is TGTGCCAGCAGCCCACAGGGGGCCTCGTACAATGAGCAGTTCTTC. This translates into CASSPQGASYNEQFF.

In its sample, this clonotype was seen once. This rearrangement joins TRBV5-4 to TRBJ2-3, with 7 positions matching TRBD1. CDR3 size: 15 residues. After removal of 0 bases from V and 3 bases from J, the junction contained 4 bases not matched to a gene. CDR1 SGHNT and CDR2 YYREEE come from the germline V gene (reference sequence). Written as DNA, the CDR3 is TGTGCCAGCAGCTTGGCGTCAGGGGGTACAGATACGCAGTATTTT. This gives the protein CASSLASGGTDTQYF.

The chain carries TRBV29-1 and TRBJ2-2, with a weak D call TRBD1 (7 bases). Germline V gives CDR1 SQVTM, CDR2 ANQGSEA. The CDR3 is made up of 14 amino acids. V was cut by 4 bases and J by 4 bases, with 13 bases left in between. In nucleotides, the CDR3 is TGCAGCGTTGGGAGGGGGCGCGGCACCGGGGAGCTGTTTTTT. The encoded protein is CSVGRGRGTGELFF.

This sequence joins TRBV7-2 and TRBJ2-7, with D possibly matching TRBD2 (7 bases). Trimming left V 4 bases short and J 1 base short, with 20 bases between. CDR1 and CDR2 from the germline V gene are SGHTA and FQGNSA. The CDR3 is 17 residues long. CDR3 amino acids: CASSSMGGAGESYEQYF. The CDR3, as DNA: TGTGCCAGCAGCTCCATGGGGGGGGCAGGGGAATCCTACGAGCAGTACTTC.

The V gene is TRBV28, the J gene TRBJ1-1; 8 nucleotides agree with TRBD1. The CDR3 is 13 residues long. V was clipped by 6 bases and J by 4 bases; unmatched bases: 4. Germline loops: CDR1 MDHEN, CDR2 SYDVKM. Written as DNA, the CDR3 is TGTGCCAGCAGCACGACAGGGGCCACTGAAGCTTTCTTT. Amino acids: CASSTTGATEAFF.

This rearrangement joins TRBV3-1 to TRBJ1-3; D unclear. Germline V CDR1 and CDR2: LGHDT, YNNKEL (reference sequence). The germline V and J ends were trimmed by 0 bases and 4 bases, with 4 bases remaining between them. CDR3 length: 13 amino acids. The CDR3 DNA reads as TGTGCCAGCAGCCAAGAGGCAGGAAACACCATATATTTT. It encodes CASSQEAGNTIYF.

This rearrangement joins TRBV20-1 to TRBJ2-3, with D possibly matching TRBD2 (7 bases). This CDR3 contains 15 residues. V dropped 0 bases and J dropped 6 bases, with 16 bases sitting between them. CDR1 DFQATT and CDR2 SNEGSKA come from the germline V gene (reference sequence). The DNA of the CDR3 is TGCAGTGCTAGAGATCCGGGGGGCGCCGGTGATACGCAGTATTTT. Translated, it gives CSARDPGGAGDTQYF.

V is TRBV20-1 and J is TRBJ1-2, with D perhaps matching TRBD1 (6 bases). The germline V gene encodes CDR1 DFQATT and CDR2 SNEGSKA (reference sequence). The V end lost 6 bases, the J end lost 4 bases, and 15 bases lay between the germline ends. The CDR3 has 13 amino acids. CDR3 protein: CSAGGGAGYGYTF. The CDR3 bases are TGCAGTGCAGGGGGTGGAGCTGGCTATGGCTACACCTTC.

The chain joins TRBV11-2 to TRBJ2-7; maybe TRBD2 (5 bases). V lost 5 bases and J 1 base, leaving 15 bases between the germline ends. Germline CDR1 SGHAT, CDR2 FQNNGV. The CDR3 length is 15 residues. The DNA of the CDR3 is TGTGCCAGCAGCCTGGAGAGGGAGCTATCCTACGAGCAGTACTTC. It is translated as CASSLERELSYEQYF.